Shown below are 17 T cell receptor beta chains from a single sample sequenced in a study of shared clonotypes between healthy human individuals (TCRdb year 2020). The library was built by means of the immunoSEQ multiplex PCR assay. The clones in this table, taken by TCRdb from immuneACCESS, are in-frame only. Not every clone is retained; where verified, under half of the shortfall comes from an unresolved V gene, and the cause of the rest is unknown. Counted in this sample were just over 2,000,000 clones; about 95% of them appeared once. The top ten clones comprise roughly 0.13% of the sample. The specimen sequenced was naive CD4+ T cells sorted from blood. The cell subset or site label on this specimen signifies: CD45RA+ positively selected. Source of these receptors: a man between 18 and 29 years old in good health.

This clone was recorded once. The rearrangement links TRBV6-6 to TRBJ1-1, with 7 bases fitting TRBD1. The ends lost 7 bases at V and 1 base at J; junction bases unmatched: 3. Germline V gene data show CDR1 as MNHNY and CDR2 as SVGAGI (reference sequence). The CDR3 extends over 13 amino acids. The CDR3 region is CASTGQENTEAFF. In nucleotides, the CDR3 is TGTGCCAGCACCGGACAGGAGAACACTGAAGCTTTCTTT.

This chain uses TRBV7-2 with TRBJ1-5; D gene ambiguous. Germline V gene data show CDR1 as SGHTA and CDR2 as FQGNSA. The CDR3 is 14 amino acids. Trimming took 0 bases from V and 2 from J, leaving 5 bases between them. CDR3 nucleotides: TGTGCCAGCAGCTTAGCTGAGGGCAATCAGCCCCAGCATTTT. Protein product: CASSLAEGNQPQHF.

This rearrangement joins TRBV2 to TRBJ1-4; 7 bases fit TRBD1. This CDR3 has 15 amino acids. CDR1 SNHLY and CDR2 FYNNEI come from the germline V gene. V gave up 6 bases and J gave up 7 bases; unmatched junction bases: 11. CDR3: CASRVTGTAIEKLFF. The CDR3, as DNA: TGTGCCAGCAGGGTCACCGGGACAGCTATTGAAAAACTGTTTTTT.

To note about this clone: The same CDR3 is also encoded by other DNA sequences in this sample. This chain connects TRBV7-3 to TRBJ2-1; D gene uncertain. The CDR3 has 13 residues. V shed 1 base and J shed 2 bases, with 3 bases lying between them. CDR1 and CDR2 (germline): SGHTA, FQGTGA. In DNA form, the CDR3 reads TGTGCCAGCAGCTTAAACACCTACAATGAGCAGTTCTTC. The encoded protein is CASSLNTYNEQFF.

The rearrangement joins TRBV5-6 to TRBJ2-1; 8 positions match TRBD2. The CDR3 totals 17 residues. Germline V CDR1 and CDR2: SGHDT, YYEEEE. The V gene end was trimmed by 3 bases and the J gene end by 9 bases; junction bases not matched to a gene: 17. CDR3 DNA sequence: TGTGCCAGCAGCTATCGAGGACTAGCTCAGGAAGTACGTGAGCAGTTCTTC. As protein: CASSYRGLAQEVREQFF.

The CDR3 is CASSLTRETEAFF. In nucleotides, the CDR3 is TGTGCCAGCTCACTTACGAGGGAAACTGAAGCTTTCTTT. This chain joins TRBV18 and TRBJ1-1; no reliable D call. The CDR3 runs 13 residues. With 4 bases removed from V and 5 bases from J, the gap between germline ends came to 11 bases. Germline V gene lookup returns CDR1 KGHSH and CDR2 LQKENI. Together with reference TRBV18 and TRBJ1-1, the CDR3 gives the full variable domain: NAGVMQNPRHLVRRRGQEARLRCSPMKGHSHVYWYRQLPEEGLKFMVYLQKENIIDESGMPKERFSAEFPKEGPSILRIQQVVRGDSAAYFCASSLTRETEAFFGQGTRLTVV.

The CDR3 bases are TGTGCCAGCAGTGAATATAGGACAGGGGAGGAGACCCAGTACTTC. Amino acid sequence: CASSEYRTGEETQYF. This sequence joins TRBV25-1 and TRBJ2-5; TRBD1 agrees at 9 bases. Unmatched junction bases numbered 4, after V lost 0 bases and J lost 5 bases. The CDR3 runs 15 residues. Germline lookup yields CDR1 MGHDK and CDR2 SYGVNS.

The chain is built from TRBV10-3 and TRBJ1-2; D gene unclear. Germline V gene data show CDR1 as ENHRY and CDR2 as SYGVKD. CDR3 length equals 13 residues. The V end lost 2 bases, the J end lost 0 bases, and 4 bases lay between the germline ends. The CDR3 here is CAISEDPNYGYTF. Here the CDR3 DNA reads TGTGCCATCAGTGAGGACCCTAACTATGGCTACACCTTC.

The CDR3 sequence is CASSLAKLAGGPGEQYF. The CDR3 DNA is TGCGCCAGCAGCTTGGCAAAACTAGCGGGAGGGCCGGGGGAGCAGTACTTC. The V gene is TRBV5-1, the J gene TRBJ2-7, with 13 bases matching TRBD2. The CDR3 extends over 17 amino acids. V gave up 0 bases and J gave up 7 bases; unmatched junction bases: 10. Germline CDR1 reads SGHRS; CDR2 reads YFSETQ. Variable domain in full (rest from reference TRBV5-1 and TRBJ2-7): KAGVTQTPRYLIKTRGQQVTLSCSPISGHRSVSWYQQTPGQGLQFLFEYFSETQRNKGNFPGRFSGRQFSNSRSEMNVSTLELGDSALYLCASSLAKLAGGPGEQYFGPGTRLTVT.

Remarks on this clone: Within the sample, other DNA sequences also encode this same CDR3. The chain employs TRBV28 and TRBJ2-7, with 7 bases lining up with TRBD1. Germline-derived CDR1 and CDR2 are MDHEN and SYDVKM. The CDR3 loop spans 14 amino acids. The junction had 6 bases not matched to a gene; V was cut back by 3 bases and J by 4 bases. The CDR3 DNA follows: TGTGCCAGCAGTTTGGGGGACAGAACTTACGAGCAGTACTTC. Its translation: CASSLGDRTYEQYF.

V is TRBV5-4 and J is TRBJ1-6; D is ambiguous. The CDR3 sequence is 15 residues long. V shed 4 bases and J shed 7 bases, with 15 bases lying between them. Germline V lookup: CDR1 SGHNT, CDR2 YYREEE (reference sequence). CDR3 sequence: CASSQDLRPNSPLHF. The CDR3 region has the DNA TGTGCCAGCAGCCAAGATCTACGTCCCAATTCACCCCTCCACTTT.

In regard to this clone: A read error is possible here, since a much larger clone lies one base away. This same CDR3 is encoded by further DNA sequences in the sample. V gene TRBV2 combines with J gene TRBJ1-1; D uncertain. Germline assignment: CDR1 SNHLY and CDR2 FYNNEI. Trimming removed 4 bases at V and 1 base at J, with 4 bases between. The CDR3 covers 12 residues. CDR3 in amino acids: CASSGQNTEAFF. The CDR3 nucleotides read TGTGCCAGCAGTGGACAGAACACTGAAGCTTTCTTT.

V and J are TRBV6-5 and TRBJ2-1, with 8 bases matching TRBD2. The V and J ends lost 0 bases and 2 bases, in that order; junction bases with no gene match: 3. The germline V gene has CDR1 MNHEY and CDR2 SVGAGI. The CDR3 is 16 residues long. CDR3 sequence reads: CASSYSGSGTYNEQFF. The CDR3 DNA reads TGTGCCAGCAGTTACTCTGGTAGCGGGACCTACAATGAGCAGTTCTTC.

V is TRBV10-3 and J is TRBJ2-3; TRBD2 matches 9 bases. Looked up from germline, CDR1 is ENHRY and CDR2 is SYGVKD. The CDR3 length is 18 residues. V lost 8 bases, J lost 4 bases, and 19 bases stayed unmatched. For the CDR3, the DNA is TGTGCCATCGGGGGACGGCGGGAGGGCCTGGGGCCGGCAGATACGCAGTATTTT. Its translation is CAIGGRREGLGPADTQYF.

This clone is a singleton in its sample. This chain's CDR3 is CASSSGTVNEQFF. CDR3 coding DNA: TGCGCCAGCAGCTCCGGGACCGTGAATGAGCAGTTCTTC. V usage is TRBV5-1 and J usage is TRBJ2-1, with D possibly called TRBD1 or TRBD2 (5 bases each). The CDR3 covers 13 residues. CDR1 is SGHRS, CDR2 YFSETQ, per germline. Trimming removed 3 bases at V and 7 bases at J, with 11 bases between.

The chain employs TRBV7-2 and TRBJ2-7; 8 bases are a match to TRBD2. The trim removed 0 bases at V and 6 bases at J, leaving 7 bases unmatched. The CDR3 is 15 amino acids. Looked up from germline, CDR1 is SGHTA and CDR2 is FQGNSA. Here the CDR3 DNA reads TGTGCCAGCAGCTTAGCGTTAGCGGGATTAGGCGAGCAGTACTTC. It yields the protein CASSLALAGLGEQYF.

The rearrangement uses TRBV11-2 and TRBJ1-2; weak D call: TRBD1 (6 bases). Trimming pared 3 bases from V and 5 bases from J, leaving 10 bases between. Germline CDR1 and CDR2: SGHAT and FQNNGV. CDR3 length: 13 amino acids. The CDR3 loop is CASSLGGPYGYTF. The CDR3 DNA sequence: TGTGCCAGCAGCTTGGGGGGGCCATATGGCTACACCTTC.